These 9 T cell receptor beta chains were sequenced from one sample in a study of regulatory T cells in long-lasting Graves disease. The time point here: newly diagnosed GD, antithyroid drugs for less than 3 months. RNA from PBMCs was the source of the TCR library. Construction of TCR beta libraries relied on iRepertoire HTBI primers and on Arm-PCR targeting CDR3 regions. One entry per CDR3 protein, called by TCRdb with MiXCR from the multiplex PCR reads. The repertoire has 600,000 to 650,000 distinct CDR3 sequences, roughly 15% of them found once; the top ten carry about 18%. The data were also submitted as part of a second study, on T cells in Graves' hyperthyroidism and ophthalmopathy.

Sequences were derived from peripheral blood mononuclear cells (PBMCs), sampled at new diagnosis, from a patient treated with antithyroid drugs. The receptor source for this set is a woman younger than 45 with Graves disease.

This clonotype was detected a few times. The chain joins TRBV6-2 or TRBV6-3 to TRBJ2-7; 7 positions agree with TRBD2. V dropped 0 bases and J dropped 6; count of bases not matched to a gene: 5. Germline lookup yields CDR1 MNHEY and CDR2 SVGEGT. The CDR3 covers 14 residues. The CDR3: CASSYSPPSGEQYF. The CDR3, as DNA: TGTGCCAGCAGTTACTCACCCCCTAGCGGCGAGCAGTACTTC.

At least ten counts were recorded for this clonotype. The germline gene is not matched at one end of the junction; a read error may be the cause. V and J are TRBV7-7 and TRBJ2-5, with D perhaps TRBD1 (5 bases). CDR1 is SSHAT, CDR2 FNYEAQ, per germline (reference sequence). This CDR3 spans 14 amino acids. CDR3 in DNA: TGTGCTAGCAGCTTTGCAGGGTCAAGAGAAACCCAGTACTTC. This sequence encodes CASSFAGSRETQYF.

There are many counts of this clonotype. The chain uses TRBV5-1 and TRBJ1-6, with D possibly TRBD1 on 6 matching bases. The germline V gene has CDR1 SGHRS and CDR2 YFSETQ. The CDR3 has 15 residues. Trimming stripped 4 bases from V and 5 bases from J, with 13 bases between. The CDR3 DNA reads TGCGCCAGCAGCGTTCCACAGGGTGATAATTCACCCCTCCACTTT. Its protein is CASSVPQGDNSPLHF.

This clonotype was observed at least ten times. The V call is TRBV7-2, the J call TRBJ1-4; no definite D call. Germline V gene lookup returns CDR1 SGHTA and CDR2 FQGNSA. The CDR3 sequence is 15 residues long. With 5 bases removed from V and 5 bases from J, the gap between germline ends came to 15 bases. For the CDR3, the DNA is TGTGCCAGCAGCCATTCCCAGGACTCGAATGAAAAACTGTTTTTT. Translation gives CASSHSQDSNEKLFF.

The rearrangement links TRBV3-1 to TRBJ2-7; 9 bases are shared with TRBD2. The CDR3 extends over 14 amino acids. In germline, CDR1 is LGHDT, CDR2 YNNKEL (reference sequence). V shed 1 base, J shed 7 bases, and the junction held 5 bases outside the gene matches. This CDR3 reads CASSQAAGGQEQYF. Written as DNA, the CDR3 is TGTGCCAGCAGCCAAGCAGCGGGAGGCCAGGAGCAGTACTTC.

Ten or more counts support this clonotype. The genes are TRBV20-1 and TRBJ2-7; TRBD2 might be the D (5 bases). V was cut by 6 bases and J by 4 bases, with 16 bases left in between. Germline V gene sequence: CDR1 DFQATT, CDR2 SNEGSKA (reference sequence). This CDR3 is 13 amino acids long. CDR3 in amino acids: CSALPRERYEQYF. In DNA form, the CDR3 reads TGCAGTGCCCTCCCCCGGGAAAGGTACGAGCAGTACTTC.

The genes are TRBV3-1 and TRBJ1-3, with D unresolved. The CDR3 runs 15 residues. Trimming removed 1 base from V and 0 bases from J, with 7 bases in between. Germline V CDR1 and CDR2: LGHDT, YNNKEL (reference sequence). CDR3 sequence reads: CASSQALGSGNTIYF. In DNA, the CDR3 is TGTGCCAGCAGCCAAGCTCTGGGCTCTGGAAACACCATATATTTT.

In this sample, this clonotype turned up many times. The rearrangement links TRBV15 to TRBJ1-1; possible D gene TRBD1, 5 bases. The germline gives CDR1 LNHNV, CDR2 YYDKDF (reference sequence). This CDR3 region has 14 residues. V was clipped by 2 bases and J by 1 base, with 8 bases between them. The CDR3 region has the DNA TGTGCCACCAGCAGACAGGGCACGAACACTGAAGCTTTCTTT. The encoded protein is CATSRQGTNTEAFF.

The sample holds a few counts of this clonotype. The chain has TRBV27 and TRBJ2-4; D is unresolved. This CDR3 contains 12 residues. From germline, CDR1 is MNHEY and CDR2 SMNVEV (reference sequence). The V and J ends lost 5 bases and 4 bases respectively, with 6 bases between them. In DNA form, the CDR3 reads TGTGCCAGCAGTCCGGAAAAAAACATTCAGTACTTC. Translation: CASSPEKNIQYF.